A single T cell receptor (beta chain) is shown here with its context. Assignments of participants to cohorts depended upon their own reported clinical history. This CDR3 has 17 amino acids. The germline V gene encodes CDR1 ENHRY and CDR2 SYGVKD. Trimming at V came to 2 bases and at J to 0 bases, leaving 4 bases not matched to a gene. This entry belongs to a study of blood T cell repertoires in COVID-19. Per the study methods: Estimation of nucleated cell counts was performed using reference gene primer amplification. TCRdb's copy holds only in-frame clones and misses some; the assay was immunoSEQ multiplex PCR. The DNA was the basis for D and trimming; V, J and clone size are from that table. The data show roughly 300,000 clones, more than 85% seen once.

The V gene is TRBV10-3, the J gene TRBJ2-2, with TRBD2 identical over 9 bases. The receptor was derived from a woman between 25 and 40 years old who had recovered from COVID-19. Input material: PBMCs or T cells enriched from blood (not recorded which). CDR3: CAISEASGAANTGELFF. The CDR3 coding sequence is TGTGCCATCAGTGAGGCTAGCGGGGCGGCGAACACCGGGGAGCTGTTTTTT.